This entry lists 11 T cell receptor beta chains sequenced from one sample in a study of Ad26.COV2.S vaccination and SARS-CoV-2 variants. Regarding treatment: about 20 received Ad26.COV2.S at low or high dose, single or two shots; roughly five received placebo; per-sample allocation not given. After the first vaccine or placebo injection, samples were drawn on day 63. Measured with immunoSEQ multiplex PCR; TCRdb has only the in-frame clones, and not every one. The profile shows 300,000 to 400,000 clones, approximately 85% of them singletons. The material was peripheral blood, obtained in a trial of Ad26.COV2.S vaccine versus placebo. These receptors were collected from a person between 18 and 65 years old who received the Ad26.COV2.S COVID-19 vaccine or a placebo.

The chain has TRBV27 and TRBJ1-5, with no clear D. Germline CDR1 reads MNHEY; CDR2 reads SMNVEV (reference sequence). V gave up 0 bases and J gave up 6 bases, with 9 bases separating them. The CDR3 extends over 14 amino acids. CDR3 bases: TGTGCCAGCAGTTTATCAGGTTGGCCTCAGCCCCAGCATTTT. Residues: CASSLSGWPQPQHF.

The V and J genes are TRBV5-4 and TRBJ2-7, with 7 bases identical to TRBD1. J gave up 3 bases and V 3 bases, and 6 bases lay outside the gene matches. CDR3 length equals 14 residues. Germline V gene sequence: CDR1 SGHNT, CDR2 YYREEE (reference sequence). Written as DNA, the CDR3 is TGTGCCAGCAGCTCTCCGGGACAGAACTACGAGCAGTACTTC. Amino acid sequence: CASSSPGQNYEQYF.

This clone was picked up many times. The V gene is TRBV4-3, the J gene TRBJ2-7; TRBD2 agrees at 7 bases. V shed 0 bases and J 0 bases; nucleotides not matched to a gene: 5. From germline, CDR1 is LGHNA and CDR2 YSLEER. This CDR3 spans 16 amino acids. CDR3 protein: CASSQDEGGGSYEQYF. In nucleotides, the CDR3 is TGCGCCAGCAGCCAAGATGAGGGCGGGGGCTCCTACGAGCAGTACTTC.

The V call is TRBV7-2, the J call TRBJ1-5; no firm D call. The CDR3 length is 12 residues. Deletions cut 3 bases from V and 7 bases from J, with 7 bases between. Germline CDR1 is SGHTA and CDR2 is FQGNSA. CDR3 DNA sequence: TGTGCCAGCAGCTTTAATCGGCAGCCCCAGCATTTT. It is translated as CASSFNRQPQHF.

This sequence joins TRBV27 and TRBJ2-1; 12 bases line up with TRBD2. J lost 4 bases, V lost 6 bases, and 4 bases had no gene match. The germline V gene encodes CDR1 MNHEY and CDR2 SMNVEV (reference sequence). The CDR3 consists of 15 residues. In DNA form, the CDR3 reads TGTGCCAGCAGGGAAGGACTAGCGGGATACAATGAGCAGTTCTTC. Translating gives CASREGLAGYNEQFF.

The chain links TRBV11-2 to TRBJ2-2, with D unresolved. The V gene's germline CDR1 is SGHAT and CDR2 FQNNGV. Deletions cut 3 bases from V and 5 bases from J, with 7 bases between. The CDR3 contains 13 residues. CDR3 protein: CASSFSSTGELFF. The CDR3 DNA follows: TGTGCCAGCAGCTTTTCGAGTACCGGGGAGCTGTTTTTT.

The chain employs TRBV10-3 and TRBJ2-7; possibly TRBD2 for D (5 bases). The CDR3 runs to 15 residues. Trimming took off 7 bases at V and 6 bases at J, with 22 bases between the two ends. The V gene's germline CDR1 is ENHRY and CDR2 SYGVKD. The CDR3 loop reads CAITRGLPFGSEQYF. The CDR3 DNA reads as TGTGCCATCACCAGAGGGCTTCCTTTCGGGTCCGAGCAGTACTTC.

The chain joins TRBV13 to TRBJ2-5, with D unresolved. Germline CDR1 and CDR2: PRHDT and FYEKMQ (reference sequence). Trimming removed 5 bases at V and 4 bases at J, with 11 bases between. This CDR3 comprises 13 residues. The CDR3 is CASSKESVETQYF. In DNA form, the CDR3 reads TGTGCCAGCAGCAAGGAGTCGGTAGAGACCCAGTACTTC.

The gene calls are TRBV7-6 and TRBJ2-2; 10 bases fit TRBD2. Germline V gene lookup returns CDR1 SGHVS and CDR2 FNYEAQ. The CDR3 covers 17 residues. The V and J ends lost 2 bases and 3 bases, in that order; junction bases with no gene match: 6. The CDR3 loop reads CASSLPTSGVDTGELFF. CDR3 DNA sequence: TGTGCCAGCAGCTTACCCACTAGCGGGGTGGACACCGGGGAGCTGTTTTTT. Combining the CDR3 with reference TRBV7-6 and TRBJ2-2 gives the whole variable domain GAGVSQSPRYKVTKRGQDVALRCDPISGHVSLYWYRQALGQGPEFLTYFNYEAQQDKSGLPNDRFSAERPEGSISTLTIQRTEQRDSAMYRCASSLPTSGVDTGELFFGEGSRLTVL.

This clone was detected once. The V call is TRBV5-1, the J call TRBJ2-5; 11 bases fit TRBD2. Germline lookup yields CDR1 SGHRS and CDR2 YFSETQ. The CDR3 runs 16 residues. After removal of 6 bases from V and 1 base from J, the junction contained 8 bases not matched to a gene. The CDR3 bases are TGCGCCAGCAAACCATCTAGCGGGGGGACCCAAGAGACCCAGTACTTC. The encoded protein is CASKPSSGGTQETQYF. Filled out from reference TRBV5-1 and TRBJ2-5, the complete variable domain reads KAGVTQTPRYLIKTRGQQVTLSCSPISGHRSVSWYQQTPGQGLQFLFEYFSETQRNKGNFPGRFSGRQFSNSRSEMNVSTLELGDSALYLCASKPSSGGTQETQYFGPGTRLLVL.

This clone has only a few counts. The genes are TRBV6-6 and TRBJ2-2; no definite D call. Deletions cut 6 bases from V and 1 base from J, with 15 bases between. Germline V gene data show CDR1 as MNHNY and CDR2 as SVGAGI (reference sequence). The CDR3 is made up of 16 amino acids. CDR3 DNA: TGTGCCAGCAGCCAGAATTTGCGCCAGAACACCGGGGAGCTGTTTTTT. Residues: CASSQNLRQNTGELFF.